The source of this T cell receptor (beta chain) is a study of CD8 T cells in ankylosing spondylitis. The sample holds many counts of this clonotype. Via MiXCR, TCRdb re-called the 5' RACE reads, giving one row per CDR3 protein. This table has roughly 130,000 distinct CDR3 sequences, about 6.5% appearing once. The CDR3 sequence is 14 residues long. V shed 2 bases, J shed 7 bases, and the junction held 5 bases outside the gene matches. Germline CDR1 SGHKS, CDR2 YYEKEE (reference sequence). Sample: blood, either unsorted or a sorted T cell fraction (not recorded which). The V call is TRBV5-5, the J call TRBJ1-5, with 8 nucleotides matching TRBD1. This TCR was recovered from a male donor with ankylosing spondylitis or in good health (not recorded which). This CDR3 is CASSFDRGRQPQHF. The CDR3 nucleotides read TGTGCCAGCAGCTTTGACAGGGGCCGACAGCCCCAGCATTTT. Supplemented by reference TRBV5-5 and TRBJ1-5, the full variable domain reads DAGVTQSPTHLIKTRGQQVTLRCSPISGHKSVSWYQQVLGQGPQFIFQYYEKEERGRGNFPDRFSARQFPNYSSELNVNALLLGDSALYLCASSFDRGRQPQHFGDGTRLSIL.